This T cell receptor (beta chain) comes out of a study of spatial heterogeneity in lung cancer. Whole-study findings and limits: In tumors, expanded intratumoral alpha and beta TCR counts tracked mutation counts.

Germline lookup yields CDR1 SGHRS and CDR2 YFSETQ. The CDR3 consists of 15 residues. Germline trimming cut 0 bases from V and 7 bases from J; bases unmatched to any gene: 4. Time point specified: sample taken at primary tumor resection. The donor group consisted of around 70 patients who had untreated, early-stage non-small cell lung cancer. This clonotype is deemed medium-sized. The antigen is undetermined. Unique molecular identifiers tagged every individual TCR cDNA molecule. Each CDR3 protein gets one entry after TCRdb re-called the 5' RACE reads with MiXCR. Found here are some 3,800 distinct CDR3 sequences, over 8.5% of them singletons; the top ten hold approximately 30%.

The sample here was lung tumor tissue, taken at surgery. The clonotype was recovered from a male donor with early-stage non-small cell lung cancer. The rearrangement links TRBV5-1 to TRBJ2-7, with 13 bases that match TRBD2. The CDR3 protein is CASSLAGTSGIEQYF. The CDR3 DNA follows: TGCGCCAGCAGCTTGGCCGGGACTAGCGGGATTGAGCAGTACTTC.